The table lists the clone carrying this TCR beta chain with many counts. What it binds is unknown. In TCRdb, the reads were re-called with MiXCR into one record per CDR3 protein. This sample has around 310,000 distinct CDR3 sequences, with under 35% found just once. This entry belongs to a study of T cell repertoires in cytomegalovirus infection. Background on the study: CMV epitopes that were recently identified and HLA-C-restricted were used alongside well-studied HLA-B-restricted ones. CMV infection plus the matching HLA type was flagged by public TCR beta signatures.

General study findings and limits: HLA-C-restricted, CMV-specific TCR beta clonotypes were dominant ex vivo.

Sequencing used cultured PBMCs, obtained from culture after CMV antigen stimulation. This sequence originates from a human donor in good health (CMV status not recorded). Some clones in this sample may be carry-over from other donors' samples.

CDR3: CASSLAGTGFRTLHF. The CDR3 nucleotides are TGTGCCAGCAGTTTAGCCGGGACAGGGTTTAGGACCCTCCACTTT. The chain uses TRBV12-3 or TRBV12-4 and TRBJ1-6, with 9 bases lining up with TRBD1. The J segment lost 14 bases and the V segment lost 0 bases, leaving 8 bases of the junction unmatched. This CDR3 spans 15 amino acids.